This entry features one TCR beta chain sequence. As yet, its antigen is unknown. A much larger clone is a single base away; this may be a read error. The sample belongs to a study of regulatory T cells in long-lasting Graves disease. The ends lost 3 bases at V and 4 bases at J; junction bases unmatched: 9. The CDR3 covers 16 residues. The V gene's germline CDR1 is MNHEY and CDR2 SVGAGI. Study-wide findings and caveats: Persistent disease showed a preference for TRBV28, TRBJ1-2 and TRBJ2-5. Limited sample numbers may have lowered accuracy.

The time point: persistent/refractory GD, antithyroid drugs over 5 years with positive TRAb. TCR sequences were obtained from RNA taken from PBMCs. Building of the TCR beta libraries involved iRepertoire HTBI primers and Arm-PCR of CDR3 regions. TCRdb reprocessed the multiplex PCR reads via MiXCR and lists one record per CDR3 protein. The sample lists a few hundred thousand distinct CDR3 sequences, about 20% occurring once. The sequencing here drew on peripheral blood mononuclear cells (PBMCs), taken when the disease was refractory, from a patient treated with antithyroid drugs. This chain connects TRBV6-5 to TRBJ1-5; 7 nucleotides align to TRBD1. The sequence derives from a female donor with Graves disease. CDR3 amino acids: CASSYHSRRGNQPQHF. The CDR3 region has the DNA TGTGCCAGCAGTTATCATAGCCGCAGGGGGAATCAGCCCCAGCATTTT.